The 20 T cell receptor beta chains below come from one sample, sequenced in a study of blood T cell repertoires in COVID-19 (dated by TCRdb to the early 2020s). Receptor libraries were prepared by the immunoSEQ multiplex PCR assay. In its TCRdb copy, this immuneACCESS table keeps in-frame sequences only and misses some clones. Where compared with another copy, unresolved V genes explain less than half of these, and the others have no known cause. This sample is represented by about 53,000 clones; 80% to 90% of them were singletons. In total, the top ten clones hold less than 4% of the sample. The sequenced sample consisted of peripheral blood. The receptors originated from a middle-aged man with acute or convalescent COVID-19.

The chain joins TRBV6-6 to TRBJ2-5, with TRBD1 matching over 10 bases. Germline V gives CDR1 MNHNY, CDR2 SVGAGI (reference sequence). Trimming took 4 bases from V and 2 from J; bases not matched to a gene: 7. CDR3 length: 16 residues. CDR3 sequence (DNA): TGTGCCAGCAGTTGGAACCGGGACAGGGGACAAGAGACCCAGTACTTC. Translation: CASSWNRDRGQETQYF.

The chain is built from TRBV28 and TRBJ1-5, with a weak D call TRBD1 (5 bases). CDR3 size: 13 residues. Deletions cut 8 bases from V and 7 bases from J, with 15 bases between. Germline V lookup: CDR1 MDHEN, CDR2 SYDVKM. The CDR3, as DNA: TGTGCCAGCGTGAGGGGAGGAAAGCAGCCCCAGCATTTT. Translation gives CASVRGGKQPQHF. Full variable domain (remainder filled in from reference TRBV28 and TRBJ1-5): DVKVTQSSRYLVKRTGEKVFLECVQDMDHENMFWYRQDPGLGLRLIYFSYDVKMKEKGDIPEGYSVSREKKERFSLILESASTNQTSMYLCASVRGGKQPQHFGDGTRLSIL.

This chain connects TRBV6-1 to TRBJ1-3; D unresolved. Germline lookup yields CDR1 MNHNS and CDR2 SASEGT. V lost 1 base, J lost 3 bases, and 7 bases lay in between. This CDR3 spans 14 amino acids. The CDR3 DNA sequence: TGTGCCAGCAGTGAAGACAGTTTTGGAAACACCATATATTTT. Translating gives CASSEDSFGNTIYF.

The genes are TRBV2 and TRBJ1-5; 9 positions match TRBD1. The trim removed 2 bases at V and 7 bases at J, leaving 3 bases unmatched. Germline V gene data show CDR1 as SNHLY and CDR2 as FYNNEI. The CDR3 is 14 amino acids. The CDR3 DNA sequence: TGTGCCAGCAGTGAAAGGGACAGGGTCCAGCCCCAGCATTTT. Translating gives CASSERDRVQPQHF.

The V gene is TRBV14, the J gene TRBJ2-1; TRBD1 aligns across 7 bases. With V trimmed by 4 bases and J by 15 bases, 33 bases remained unmatched. This CDR3 region has 20 residues. CDR1 and CDR2 from the germline V gene are SGHDN and FVKESK. This CDR3 is CASSPLTGRFSYVPSNRLFF. The CDR3 nucleotides are TGTGCCAGCAGCCCGCTGACAGGGCGGTTTTCGTATGTTCCTTCCAATCGCCTGTTCTTC. Supplemented by reference TRBV14 and TRBJ2-1, the full variable domain reads EAGVTQFPSHSVIEKGQTVTLRCDPISGHDNLYWYRRVMGKEIKFLLHFVKESKQDESGMPNNRFLAERTGGTYSTLKVQPAELEDSGVYFCASSPLTGRFSYVPSNRLFFGPGTRLTVL.

The chain uses TRBV6-6 and TRBJ1-2, with D perhaps TRBD1 (5 bases). Trimming took off 8 bases at V and 2 bases at J, with 15 bases between the two ends. The CDR3 loop spans 14 amino acids. CDR1 is MNHNY, CDR2 SVGAGI, per germline (reference sequence). The CDR3 is CASATRALNYGYTF. The CDR3 DNA reads TGTGCCAGCGCCACCAGGGCCTTAAACTATGGCTACACCTTC.

V and J are TRBV6-5 and TRBJ1-1, with 7 bases aligning to TRBD1. J lost 1 base, V lost 6 bases, and 5 bases had no gene match. CDR3 length: 14 residues. The V gene's germline CDR1 is MNHEY and CDR2 SVGAGI. This CDR3 is CASRPDRANTEAFF. In DNA form, the CDR3 reads TGTGCCAGCAGACCTGACAGGGCGAACACTGAAGCTTTCTTT.

The chain has TRBV29-1 and TRBJ2-1; maybe TRBD2 (5 bases). Germline CDR1 reads SQVTM; CDR2 reads ANQGSEA. There are 14 residues in the CDR3. Trimming took 3 bases from V and 3 from J, leaving 12 bases between them. In nucleotides, the CDR3 is TGCAGCGTTGAGGGCGGAGGTTTCTACAATGAGCAGTTCTTC. Translating it yields CSVEGGGFYNEQFF.

The chain combines TRBV2 with TRBJ2-6; D is unclear. Trimming stripped 4 bases from V and 0 bases from J, with 4 bases between. This CDR3 is 14 amino acids long. Germline V gene data show CDR1 as SNHLY and CDR2 as FYNNEI. The CDR3, as DNA: TGTGCCAGCAGTGCAGACTCTGGGGCCAACGTCCTGACTTTC. Protein: CASSADSGANVLTF.

The genes are TRBV2 and TRBJ2-5; D is uncertain. The V gene's germline CDR1 is SNHLY and CDR2 FYNNEI. Trimming took 7 bases from V and 6 from J, leaving 18 bases between them. The CDR3 length is 14 residues. The CDR3 loop is CASTSESFVKTQYF. As DNA, the CDR3 is TGTGCCAGCACTTCGGAGTCCTTCGTGAAGACCCAGTACTTC.

The gene calls are TRBV28 and TRBJ2-3, with 8 bases lining up with TRBD1. V trimming: 2 bases; J trimming: 1 base; junction bases outside the gene matches: 11. This CDR3 contains 18 residues. The germline gives CDR1 MDHEN, CDR2 SYDVKM. The CDR3 spells CASSLADRAWSGTDTQYF. In DNA form, the CDR3 reads TGTGCCAGCAGTTTAGCGGACAGGGCTTGGAGTGGCACAGATACGCAGTATTTT. Supplemented by reference TRBV28 and TRBJ2-3, the full variable domain reads DVKVTQSSRYLVKRTGEKVFLECVQDMDHENMFWYRQDPGLGLRLIYFSYDVKMKEKGDIPEGYSVSREKKERFSLILESASTNQTSMYLCASSLADRAWSGTDTQYFGPGTRLTVL.

The V and J genes are TRBV10-3 and TRBJ2-1; 9 nucleotides agree with TRBD1. The V gene's germline CDR1 is ENHRY and CDR2 SYGVKD. With V trimmed by 6 bases and J by 7 bases, 10 bases remained unmatched. The CDR3 spans 15 residues. The CDR3 loop is CAISRRDRVINEQFF. CDR3 in DNA: TGTGCCATCAGCCGCCGGGACAGGGTGATTAATGAGCAGTTCTTC.

The chain joins TRBV15 to TRBJ2-3; possibly TRBD2 for D (5 bases). Trimming took 0 bases from V and 5 from J, leaving 15 bases between them. Germline CDR1 and CDR2: LNHNV and YYDKDF (reference sequence). The CDR3 has 16 amino acids. Written as DNA, the CDR3 is TGTGCCACCAGCAGAGATTTGAGCGGAGGCGTAGATACGCAGTATTTT. Protein: CATSRDLSGGVDTQYF.

This chain joins TRBV19 and TRBJ1-1; the D gene is possibly TRBD1 (5 bases). This CDR3 is built from 13 residues. The germline V gene encodes CDR1 LNHDA and CDR2 SQIVND (reference sequence). The V end was cut by 5 bases, the J end by 6 bases, with 13 bases between. The CDR3 loop reads CASSPTYRSEAFF. The CDR3 nucleotides are TGTGCCAGTAGTCCCACTTACAGGTCTGAAGCTTTCTTT.

This sequence joins TRBV5-1 and TRBJ2-7; the D gene is possibly TRBD2 (5 bases). Germline lookup yields CDR1 SGHRS and CDR2 YFSETQ. The CDR3 totals 15 residues. V lost 4 bases, J lost 6 bases, and 20 bases lay in between. CDR3 loop: CASSGIPPLGAEQYF. The CDR3 DNA is TGCGCCAGCAGCGGAATCCCCCCACTAGGAGCCGAGCAGTACTTC.

This chain links TRBV25-1 with TRBJ1-2, with D hard to call. This CDR3 comprises 14 residues. Trimming cost V 4 bases and J 0 bases, with 9 bases left between them. CDR1 is MGHDK and CDR2 is SYGVNS in the germline V gene. CDR3 DNA: TGTGCCAGCAGTGCAGGTTTTGCTAACTATGGCTACACCTTC. It is translated as CASSAGFANYGYTF.

The chain recombines TRBV28 with TRBJ1-4, with D maybe TRBD1 (6 bases). Trimming stripped 6 bases from V and 6 bases from J, with 14 bases between. The CDR3 spans 14 residues. CDR1 and CDR2 from the germline V gene are MDHEN and SYDVKM. The CDR3 DNA sequence: TGTGCCAGCAGCCACGGTACAGGGTATGAAAAACTGTTTTTT. Amino acids: CASSHGTGYEKLFF.

V gene TRBV6-1 combines with J gene TRBJ1-1; 9 bases match TRBD1. The CDR3 loop spans 17 amino acids. V was clipped by 1 base and J by 1 base; unmatched bases: 7. Germline lookup yields CDR1 MNHNS and CDR2 SASEGT. This CDR3 reads CASSEVVLTGGNTEAFF. Written as DNA, the CDR3 is TGTGCCAGCAGTGAAGTGGTCCTGACAGGGGGGAACACTGAAGCTTTCTTT.

This sequence joins TRBV27 and TRBJ1-2; 9 bases are shared with TRBD1. The CDR3 length is 13 residues. The trim removed 8 bases at V and 4 bases at J, leaving 5 bases unmatched. CDR1 is MNHEY, CDR2 SMNVEV, per germline (reference sequence). The CDR3 is CASGTGRAYGYTF. In DNA, the CDR3 is TGTGCCAGCGGGACAGGGAGGGCCTATGGCTACACCTTC.

The chain is built from TRBV20-1 and TRBJ2-5; 7 bases match TRBD1. The J segment lost 3 bases and the V segment lost 3 bases, leaving 7 bases of the junction unmatched. The CDR3 has 14 amino acids. Germline CDR1 is DFQATT and CDR2 is SNEGSKA (reference sequence). The CDR3 loop reads CSASDLGTEETQYF. CDR3 nucleotides: TGCAGTGCTAGTGACCTCGGGACAGAAGAGACCCAGTACTTC.